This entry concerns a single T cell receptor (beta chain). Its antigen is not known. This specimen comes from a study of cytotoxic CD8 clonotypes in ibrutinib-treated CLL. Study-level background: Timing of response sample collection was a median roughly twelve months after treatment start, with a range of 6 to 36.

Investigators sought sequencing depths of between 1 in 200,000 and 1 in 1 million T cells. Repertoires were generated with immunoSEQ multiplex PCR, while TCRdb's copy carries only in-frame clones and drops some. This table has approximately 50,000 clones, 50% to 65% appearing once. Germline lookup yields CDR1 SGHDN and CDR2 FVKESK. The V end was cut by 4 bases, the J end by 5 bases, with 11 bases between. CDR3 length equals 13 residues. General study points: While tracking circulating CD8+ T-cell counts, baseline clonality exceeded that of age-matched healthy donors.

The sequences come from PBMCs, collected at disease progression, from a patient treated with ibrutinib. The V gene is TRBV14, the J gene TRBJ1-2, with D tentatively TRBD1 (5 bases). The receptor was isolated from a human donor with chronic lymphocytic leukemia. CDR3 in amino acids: CASSPQVFYGYTF. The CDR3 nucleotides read TGTGCCAGCAGCCCACAGGTCTTTTATGGCTACACCTTC.